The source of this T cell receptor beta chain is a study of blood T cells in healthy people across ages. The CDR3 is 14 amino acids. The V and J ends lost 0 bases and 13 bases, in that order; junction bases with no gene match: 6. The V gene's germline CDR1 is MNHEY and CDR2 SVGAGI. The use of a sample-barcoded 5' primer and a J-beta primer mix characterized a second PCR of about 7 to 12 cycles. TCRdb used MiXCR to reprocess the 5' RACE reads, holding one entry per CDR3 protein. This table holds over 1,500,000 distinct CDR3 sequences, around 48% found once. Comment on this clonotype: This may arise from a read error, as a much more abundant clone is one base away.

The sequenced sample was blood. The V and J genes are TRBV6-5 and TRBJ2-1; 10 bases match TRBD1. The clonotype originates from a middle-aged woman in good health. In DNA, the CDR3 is TGTGCCAGCAGTTACTCGGGGACAGGGGAGACCCAGTTCTTC. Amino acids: CASSYSGTGETQFF.